This T cell receptor beta chain was identified in a study of beta chain features in type 1 diabetes. Reverse transcribing all isolated RNA meant expressed TCRB transcripts were sequenced. The study sequenced naive, central memory and regulatory T cell samples to an average of around 3.4 million reads. Sequencing used immunoSEQ multiplex PCR; TCRdb keeps in-frame clones, though not all of them. The sample includes under 400,000 clones, less than 15% of them seen just once. Germline CDR1 is MGHDK and CDR2 is SYGVNS. This CDR3 region has 12 residues. Trimming left V 4 bases short and J 5 bases short, with 5 bases between. General study points: Sequencing of cDNA might inflate the share of cells that strongly express TCR. At VDJ recombination sites, type 1 diabetes patients had fewer insertions and more deleted nucleotides.

This clone has only a few counts. No antigen is known for it. The receptor was derived from a young man in good health. The sequencing input was central memory CD4+ T cells from blood. V and J are TRBV25-1 and TRBJ2-2; D gene uncertain. The DNA for the CDR3 is TGTGCCAGCAGTGTATGGACCGGGGAGCTGTTTTTT. Protein sequence: CASSVWTGELFF.